The source of this T cell receptor (beta chain) is a study of blood T cells in healthy people across ages. From germline, CDR1 is DFQATT and CDR2 SNEGSKA (reference sequence). Losses at the gene ends were 5 bases for V and 5 bases for J; bases not matched to a gene: 8. The CDR3 is 15 residues long. This clonotype has a handful of counts. Using a J-beta primer mix together with a sample-barcoded 5' primer, a second PCR was run for roughly 6 to 12 cycles. Each CDR3 protein gets one entry after TCRdb re-called the 5' RACE reads with MiXCR. The profile shows about 830,000 distinct CDR3 sequences, under 80% of them singletons.

The sequence came from a man younger than 45 in good health. Sequenced material: blood. This chain joins TRBV20-1 and TRBJ2-1; TRBD1 aligns across 11 bases. CDR3 sequence (DNA): TGCAGTGCTGAATCCGGGACAGGGGGGGACAATGAGCAGTTCTTC. It is translated as CSAESGTGGDNEQFF.